Each of the 14 T cell receptor beta chains below was sequenced from the same sample in a study of immune reconstitution after stem cell transplant in scleroderma. TCRdb ran MiXCR on the RT-PCR reads and lists one entry per CDR3 protein. The sample has 1,500 to 2,000 distinct CDR3 sequences, 7.5% to 9.5% seen once. The sample was acquired before or after autologous hematopoietic stem cell transplantation (not recorded which). The receptor source for this set is a female donor with systemic sclerosis.

Judged by abundance, this clonotype is medium-sized. The chain carries TRBV20-1 and TRBJ2-1, with 9 bases matching TRBD2. After removal of 7 bases from V and 6 bases from J, the junction contained 16 bases not matched to a gene. Germline CDR1 and CDR2: DFQATT and SNEGSKA (reference sequence). CDR3 length: 16 residues. CDR3 loop: CSGTDRRTSDGNEQFF. In DNA form, the CDR3 reads TGCAGTGGAACAGATCGCCGGACTAGCGATGGCAATGAGCAGTTCTTC.

This clonotype was observed a few times. The chain employs TRBV27 and TRBJ2-4, with D uncertain. This CDR3 comprises 15 residues. Trimming took 0 bases from V and 2 from J, leaving 8 bases between them. Germline loops: CDR1 MNHEY, CDR2 SMNVEV (reference sequence). This CDR3 is CASSLSWGSKNIQYF. CDR3 DNA sequence: TGTGCCAGCAGTTTATCATGGGGTTCCAAAAACATTCAGTACTTC.

This clonotype is labeled medium-sized. V is TRBV2 and J is TRBJ2-7, with TRBD1 as a possible D gene (5 bases). The CDR3 covers 13 residues. Germline V CDR1 and CDR2: SNHLY, FYNNEI. V dropped 0 bases and J dropped 2 bases, with 5 bases sitting between them. CDR3 DNA sequence: TGTGCCAGCAGTGAAGCAGGGGCCTACGAGCAGTACTTC. It codes for CASSEAGAYEQYF.

This clonotype showed up just a few times. This chain uses TRBV6-5 with TRBJ2-7, with 7 bases lining up with TRBD1. This CDR3 has 14 amino acids. V dropped 0 bases and J dropped 5; count of bases not matched to a gene: 4. Germline V gives CDR1 MNHEY, CDR2 SVGAGI. The CDR3 protein is CASSYSQGKNEQYF. The CDR3 DNA sequence: TGTGCCAGCAGTTACTCACAGGGGAAGAACGAGCAGTACTTC.

The chain uses TRBV5-1 and TRBJ2-7; TRBD2 matches 9 bases. J lost 0 bases, V lost 1 base, and 2 bases had no gene match. Germline V CDR1 and CDR2: SGHRS, YFSETQ. The CDR3 extends over 15 amino acids. The CDR3, as DNA: TGCGCCAGCAGCTTGAGCGGGGGGTCCTCCTACGAGCAGTACTTC. It is translated as CASSLSGGSSYEQYF.

By sample fraction, this clonotype is medium-sized (0.01 to 0.1%). The chain uses TRBV30 and TRBJ1-6; D ambiguous. This CDR3 spans 16 amino acids. Germline V gene sequence: CDR1 GTSNPN, CDR2 SVGIG (reference sequence). V was shortened by 2 bases and J by 3 bases, with 14 bases between the two germline ends. Here the CDR3 DNA reads TGTGCCTGGAGTACCCCCAGACGGAGCTATAATTCACCCCTCCACTTT. Translation gives CAWSTPRRSYNSPLHF.

By share of the sample, this clonotype is medium-sized. This CDR3 is CASSQRARSTEQYF. The CDR3 DNA follows: TGTGCCAGCAGCCAAAGGGCTAGGTCGACCGAGCAGTACTTC. This rearrangement joins TRBV3-1 to TRBJ2-7; D is undetermined. Trimming shortened V by 2 bases and J by 6 bases, and 14 bases separated the two germline ends. Looked up from germline, CDR1 is LGHDT and CDR2 is YNNKEL (reference sequence). The CDR3 loop spans 14 amino acids.

The table lists this clonotype with a few counts. The chain combines TRBV7-9 with TRBJ2-5, with 7 bases identical to TRBD1. After removal of 5 bases from V and 9 bases from J, the junction contained 12 bases not matched to a gene. This CDR3 has 14 amino acids. Looked up from germline, CDR1 is SEHNR and CDR2 is FQNEAQ (reference sequence). The CDR3 region has the DNA TGTGCCAGCAGCGCACCGGGACAGCACTTGGCCCAGTACTTC. It translates to CASSAPGQHLAQYF.

J is TRBJ1-2 and V is TRBV9, with D possibly being TRBD1 (6 bases). The CDR3 runs to 13 residues. V was shortened by 3 bases and J by 3 bases, with 9 bases between the two germline ends. Germline V gene sequence: CDR1 SGDLS, CDR2 YYNGEE. This CDR3 is CASSDGQHYGYTF. Written as DNA, the CDR3 is TGTGCCAGCAGCGATGGACAGCACTATGGCTACACCTTC. The full variable domain, rest sourced from reference TRBV9 and TRBJ1-2, is DSGVTQTPKHLITATGQRVTLRCSPRSGDLSVYWYQQSLDQGLQFLIQYYNGEERAKGNILERFSAQQFPDLHSELNLSSLELGDSALYFCASSDGQHYGYTFGSGTRLTVV.

This clonotype was counted many times. The chain is built from TRBV7-2 and TRBJ2-5, with D perhaps TRBD2 (6 bases). V was shortened by 2 bases and J by 0 bases, with 19 bases between the two germline ends. The CDR3 is 18 amino acids. Germline V gives CDR1 SGHTA, CDR2 FQGNSA. CDR3 residues: CASSLNLAETLYQETQYF. The CDR3 region has the DNA TGTGCCAGCAGCTTAAACTTAGCGGAGACACTGTACCAAGAGACCCAGTACTTC.

In this sample, this clonotype is large. The rearrangement joins TRBV7-2 to TRBJ2-2, with TRBD1 identical over 7 bases. Trimming removed 5 bases from V and 8 bases from J; junction bases left unmatched: 11. This CDR3 comprises 15 residues. Germline values: CDR1 SGHTA, CDR2 FQGNSA. This CDR3 is CASSGLGQGVGELFF. CDR3 nucleotides: TGTGCCAGCAGCGGGCTGGGGCAGGGGGTGGGGGAGCTGTTTTTT.

This clonotype was seen more than once but under ten times. This sequence joins TRBV6-5 and TRBJ2-7, with a tentative D call TRBD2 (6 bases). The CDR3 extends over 13 amino acids. Germline V gene sequence: CDR1 MNHEY, CDR2 SVGAGI. V lost 3 bases to trimming and J lost 7 bases, with 13 bases between them. DNA of the CDR3: TGTGCCAGCAGTTATGGGGGGAAGATAGAGCAGTACTTC. Its protein is CASSYGGKIEQYF.

In its sample, this clonotype ranks as medium-sized. An end of the junction differs from the germline gene, which may be a read error. The gene calls are TRBV7-7 and TRBJ2-1; D possibly corresponds to TRBD2 (6 bases). The CDR3 contains 14 residues. Looked up from germline, CDR1 is SSHAT and CDR2 is FNYEAQ (reference sequence). The CDR3 protein is CASSSDPGGSETFF. CDR3 sequence (DNA): TGTGCTAGCAGCTCTGACCCTGGGGGGTCTGAGACGTTCTTC.

This clonotype is classed as medium-sized. V gene TRBV18 combines with J gene TRBJ1-1; D is undetermined. Trimming took 6 bases from V and 1 from J, leaving 12 bases between them. CDR1 and CDR2 from the germline V gene are KGHSH and LQKENI. The CDR3 is 14 residues long. Here the CDR3 DNA reads TGTGCCAGCTCCCCCAGGTTAACGAACACTGAAGCTTTCTTT. Translation gives CASSPRLTNTEAFF.